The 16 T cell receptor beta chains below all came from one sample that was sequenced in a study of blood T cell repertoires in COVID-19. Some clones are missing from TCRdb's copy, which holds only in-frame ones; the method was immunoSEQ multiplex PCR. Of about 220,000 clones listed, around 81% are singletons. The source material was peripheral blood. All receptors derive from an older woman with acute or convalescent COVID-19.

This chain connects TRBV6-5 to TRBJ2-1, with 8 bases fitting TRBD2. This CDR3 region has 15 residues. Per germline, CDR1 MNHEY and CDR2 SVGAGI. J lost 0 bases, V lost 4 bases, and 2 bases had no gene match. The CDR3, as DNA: TGTGCCAGCAGTTTAAGCGGGGGCTCCTACAATGAGCAGTTCTTC. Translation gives CASSLSGGSYNEQFF.

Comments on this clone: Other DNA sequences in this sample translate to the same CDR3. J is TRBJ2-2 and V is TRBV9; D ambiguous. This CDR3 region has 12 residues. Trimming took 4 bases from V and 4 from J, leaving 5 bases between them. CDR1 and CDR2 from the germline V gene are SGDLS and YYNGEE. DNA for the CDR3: TGTGCCAGCAGCCCCCTCACCGGGGAGCTGTTTTTT. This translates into CASSPLTGELFF.

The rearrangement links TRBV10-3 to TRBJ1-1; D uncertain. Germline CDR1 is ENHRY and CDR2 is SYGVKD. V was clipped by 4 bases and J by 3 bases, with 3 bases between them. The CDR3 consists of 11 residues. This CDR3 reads CAISGDTEAFF. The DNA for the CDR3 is TGTGCCATCAGTGGAGACACTGAAGCTTTCTTT.

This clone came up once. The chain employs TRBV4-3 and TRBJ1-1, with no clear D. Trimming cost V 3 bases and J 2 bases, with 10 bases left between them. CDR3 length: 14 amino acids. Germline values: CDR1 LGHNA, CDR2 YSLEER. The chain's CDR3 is CASSHRGGNTEAFF. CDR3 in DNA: TGCGCCAGCAGCCACCGGGGAGGAAACACTGAAGCTTTCTTT.

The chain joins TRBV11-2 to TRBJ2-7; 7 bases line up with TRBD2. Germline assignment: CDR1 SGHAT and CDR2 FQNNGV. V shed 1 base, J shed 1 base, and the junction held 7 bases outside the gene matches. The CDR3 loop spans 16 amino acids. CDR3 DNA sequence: TGTGCCAGCAGCTTAGCCTGGGCGGGAGCTTCCTACGAGCAGTACTTC. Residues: CASSLAWAGASYEQYF.

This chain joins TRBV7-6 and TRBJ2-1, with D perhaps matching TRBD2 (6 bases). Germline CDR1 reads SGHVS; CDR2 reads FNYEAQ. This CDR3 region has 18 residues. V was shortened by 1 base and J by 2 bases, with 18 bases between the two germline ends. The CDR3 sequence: CASSLVGPEGRTYNEQFF. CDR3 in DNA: TGTGCCAGCAGCTTAGTTGGCCCGGAGGGGAGGACCTACAATGAGCAGTTCTTC.

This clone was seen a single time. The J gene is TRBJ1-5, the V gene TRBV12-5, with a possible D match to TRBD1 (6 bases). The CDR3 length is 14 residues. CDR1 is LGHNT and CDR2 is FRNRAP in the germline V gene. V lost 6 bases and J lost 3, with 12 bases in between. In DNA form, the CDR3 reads TGTGCTAGTGGCAAACAGGGTCTCAATCAGCCCCAGCATTTT. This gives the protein CASGKQGLNQPQHF.

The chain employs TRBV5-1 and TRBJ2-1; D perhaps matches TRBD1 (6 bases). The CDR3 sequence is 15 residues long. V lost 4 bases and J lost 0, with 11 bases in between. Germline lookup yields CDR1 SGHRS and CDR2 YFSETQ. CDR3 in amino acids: CASSRDTSSYNEQFF. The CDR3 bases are TGCGCCAGCAGCAGGGACACGAGCTCCTACAATGAGCAGTTCTTC.

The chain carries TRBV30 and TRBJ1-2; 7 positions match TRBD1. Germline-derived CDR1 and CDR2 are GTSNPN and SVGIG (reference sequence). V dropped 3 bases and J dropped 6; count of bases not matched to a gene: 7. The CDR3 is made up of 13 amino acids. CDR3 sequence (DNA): TGTGCCTGGAGGTTTGGCAGGGGGGATGGCTACACCTTC. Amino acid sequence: CAWRFGRGDGYTF.

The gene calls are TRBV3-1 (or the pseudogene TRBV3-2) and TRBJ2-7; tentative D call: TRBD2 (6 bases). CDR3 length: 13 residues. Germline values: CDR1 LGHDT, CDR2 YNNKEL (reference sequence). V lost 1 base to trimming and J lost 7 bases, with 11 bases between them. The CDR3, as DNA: TGTGCCAGCAGCCAAGGTGGAGGGAGAGAGCAGTACGTC. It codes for CASSQGGGREQYV.

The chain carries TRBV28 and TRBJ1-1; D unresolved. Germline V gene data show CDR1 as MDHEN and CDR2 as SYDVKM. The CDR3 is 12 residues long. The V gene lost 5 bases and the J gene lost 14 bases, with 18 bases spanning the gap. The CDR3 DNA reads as TGTGCCAGCAGTCTCACCGGGATACTGGGGTTCTTT. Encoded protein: CASSLTGILGFF.

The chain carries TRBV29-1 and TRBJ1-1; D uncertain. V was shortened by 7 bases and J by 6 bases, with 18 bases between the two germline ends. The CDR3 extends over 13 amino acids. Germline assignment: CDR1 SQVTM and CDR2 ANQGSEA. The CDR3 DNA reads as TGCAGCGCAGGTGGCATACAGATCGCTGAAGCTTTCTTT. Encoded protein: CSAGGIQIAEAFF.

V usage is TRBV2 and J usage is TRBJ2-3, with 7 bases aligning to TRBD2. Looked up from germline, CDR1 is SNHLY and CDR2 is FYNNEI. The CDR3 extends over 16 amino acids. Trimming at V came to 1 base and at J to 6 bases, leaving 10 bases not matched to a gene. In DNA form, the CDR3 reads TGTGCCAGCAGTGAAGGTTCCTGGCGGGGGTCGGATACGCAGTATTTT. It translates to CASSEGSWRGSDTQYF.

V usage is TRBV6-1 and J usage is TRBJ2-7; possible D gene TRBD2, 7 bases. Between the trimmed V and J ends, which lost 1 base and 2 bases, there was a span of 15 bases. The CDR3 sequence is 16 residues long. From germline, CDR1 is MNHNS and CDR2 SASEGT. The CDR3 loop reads CASSEGGGGPTYEQYV. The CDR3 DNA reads TGTGCCAGCAGTGAAGGGGGCGGGGGCCCTACCTACGAGCAGTACGTC.

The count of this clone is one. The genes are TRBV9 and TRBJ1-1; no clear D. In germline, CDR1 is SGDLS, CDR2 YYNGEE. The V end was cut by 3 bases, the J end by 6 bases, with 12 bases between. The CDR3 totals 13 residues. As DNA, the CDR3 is TGTGCCAGCAGCGCCTCAGGAATTTCTGAAGCTTTCTTT. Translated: CASSASGISEAFF.

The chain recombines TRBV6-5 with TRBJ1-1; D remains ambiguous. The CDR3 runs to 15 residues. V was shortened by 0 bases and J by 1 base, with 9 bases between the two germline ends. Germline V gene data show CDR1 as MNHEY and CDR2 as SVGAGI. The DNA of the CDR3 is TGTGCCAGCAGTTACTCCCTTTGGAGGAACACTGAAGCTTTCTTT. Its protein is CASSYSLWRNTEAFF.